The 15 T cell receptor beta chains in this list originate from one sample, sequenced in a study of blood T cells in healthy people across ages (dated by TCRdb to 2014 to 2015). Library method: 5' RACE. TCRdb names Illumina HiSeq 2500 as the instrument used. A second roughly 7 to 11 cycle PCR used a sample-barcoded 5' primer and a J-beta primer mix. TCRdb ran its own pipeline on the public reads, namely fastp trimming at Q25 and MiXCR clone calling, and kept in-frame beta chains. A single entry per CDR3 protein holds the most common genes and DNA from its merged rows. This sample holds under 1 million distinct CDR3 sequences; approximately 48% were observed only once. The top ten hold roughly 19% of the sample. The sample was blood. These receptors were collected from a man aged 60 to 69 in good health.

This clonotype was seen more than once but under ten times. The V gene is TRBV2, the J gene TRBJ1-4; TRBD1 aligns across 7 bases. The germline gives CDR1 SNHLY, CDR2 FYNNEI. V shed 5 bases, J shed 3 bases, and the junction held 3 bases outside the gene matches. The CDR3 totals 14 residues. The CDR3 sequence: CASSTGQSNEKLFF. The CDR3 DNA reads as TGTGCCAGCAGTACGGGACAGTCTAATGAAAAACTGTTTTTT. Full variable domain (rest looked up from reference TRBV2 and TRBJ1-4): EPEVTQTPSHQVTQMGQEVILRCVPISNHLYFYWYRQILGQKVEFLVSFYNNEISEKSEIFDDQFSVERPDGSNFTLKIRSTKLEDSAMYFCASSTGQSNEKLFFGSGTQLSVL.

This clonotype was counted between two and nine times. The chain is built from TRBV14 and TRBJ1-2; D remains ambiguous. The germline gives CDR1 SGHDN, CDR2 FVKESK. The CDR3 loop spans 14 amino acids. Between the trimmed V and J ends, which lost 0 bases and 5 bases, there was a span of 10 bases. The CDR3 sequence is CASSQDAGSYGYTF. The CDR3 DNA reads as TGTGCCAGCAGCCAAGATGCGGGTTCATATGGCTACACCTTC.

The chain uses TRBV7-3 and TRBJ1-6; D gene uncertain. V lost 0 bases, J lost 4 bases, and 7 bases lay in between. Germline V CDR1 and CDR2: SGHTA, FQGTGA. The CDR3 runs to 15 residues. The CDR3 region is CASSLTPSYNSPLHF. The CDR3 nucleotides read TGTGCCAGCAGCTTAACACCTTCATATAATTCACCCCTCCACTTT.

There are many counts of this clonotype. The CDR3 protein is CASSIGIDHYTEAFF. The CDR3 DNA follows: TGCGCCAGCAGCATAGGTATAGACCATTACACTGAAGCTTTCTTT. The chain couples TRBV5-1 to TRBJ1-1; D not certain. With 4 bases removed from V and 3 bases from J, the gap between germline ends came to 16 bases. Germline-derived CDR1 and CDR2 are SGHRS and YFSETQ. The CDR3 is 15 amino acids.

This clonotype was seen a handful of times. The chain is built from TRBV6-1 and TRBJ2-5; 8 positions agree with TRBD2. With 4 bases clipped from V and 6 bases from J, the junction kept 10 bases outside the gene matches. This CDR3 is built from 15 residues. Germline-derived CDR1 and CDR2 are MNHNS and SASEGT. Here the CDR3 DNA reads TGTGCCAGCAGTGTCTCCGGGGGGGCGGCGAAGACCCAGTACTTC. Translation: CASSVSGGAAKTQYF.

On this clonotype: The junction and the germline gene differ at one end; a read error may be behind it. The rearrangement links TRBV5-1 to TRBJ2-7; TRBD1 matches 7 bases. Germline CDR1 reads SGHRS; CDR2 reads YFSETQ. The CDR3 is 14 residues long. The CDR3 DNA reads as TGCGCCAACAGCAAAGGGACAGTCGCCTACGAGCAGTACTTC. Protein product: CANSKGTVAYEQYF.

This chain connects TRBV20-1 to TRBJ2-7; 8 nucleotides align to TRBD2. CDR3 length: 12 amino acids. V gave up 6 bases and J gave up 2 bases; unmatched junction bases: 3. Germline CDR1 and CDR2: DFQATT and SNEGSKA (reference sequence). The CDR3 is CSAPGGTYEQYF. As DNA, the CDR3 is TGCAGTGCCCCGGGGGGGACCTACGAGCAGTACTTC.

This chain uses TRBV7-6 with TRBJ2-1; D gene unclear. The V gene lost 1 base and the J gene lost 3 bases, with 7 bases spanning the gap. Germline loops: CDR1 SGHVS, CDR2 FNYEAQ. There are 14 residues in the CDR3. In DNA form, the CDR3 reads TGTGCCAGCAGCTTAGTTTTCAGCTACAATGAGCAGTTCTTC. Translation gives CASSLVFSYNEQFF.

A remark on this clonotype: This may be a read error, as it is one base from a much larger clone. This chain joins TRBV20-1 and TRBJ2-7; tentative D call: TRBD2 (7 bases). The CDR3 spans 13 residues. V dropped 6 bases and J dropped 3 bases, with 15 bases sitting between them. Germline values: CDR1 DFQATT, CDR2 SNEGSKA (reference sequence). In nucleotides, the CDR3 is TGCAGTGCCTATGGGAGGGGGAACTACGAGCAGTACTTC. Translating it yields CSAYGRGNYEQYF.

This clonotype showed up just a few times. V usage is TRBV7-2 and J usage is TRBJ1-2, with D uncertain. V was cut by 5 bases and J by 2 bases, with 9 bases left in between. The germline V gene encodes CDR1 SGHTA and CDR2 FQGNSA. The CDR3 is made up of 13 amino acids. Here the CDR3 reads CASSPTLNYGYTF. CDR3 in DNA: TGTGCCAGCAGCCCGACCTTAAACTATGGCTACACCTTC.

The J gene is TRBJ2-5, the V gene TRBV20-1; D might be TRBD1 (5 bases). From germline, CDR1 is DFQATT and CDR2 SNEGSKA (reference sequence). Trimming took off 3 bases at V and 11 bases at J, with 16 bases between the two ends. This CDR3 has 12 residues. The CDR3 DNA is TGCAGTGCTAGTGCAGGGAACAATGAGCAGTACTTC. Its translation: CSASAGNNEQYF.

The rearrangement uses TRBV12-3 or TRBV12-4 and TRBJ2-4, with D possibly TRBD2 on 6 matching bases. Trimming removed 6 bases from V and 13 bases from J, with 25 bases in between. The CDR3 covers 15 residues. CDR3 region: CASRSDIGAGNEQYF. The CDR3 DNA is TGTGCCAGCAGGTCCGATATAGGGGCGGGGAATGAGCAGTACTTC.

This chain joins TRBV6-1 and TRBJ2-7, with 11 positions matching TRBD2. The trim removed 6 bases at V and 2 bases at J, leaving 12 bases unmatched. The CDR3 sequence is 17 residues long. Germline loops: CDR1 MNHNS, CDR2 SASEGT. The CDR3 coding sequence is TGTGCCAGCAGCCGCCTTAGCGGGGGGGCCGTAACCTACGAGCAGTACTTC. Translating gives CASSRLSGGAVTYEQYF.

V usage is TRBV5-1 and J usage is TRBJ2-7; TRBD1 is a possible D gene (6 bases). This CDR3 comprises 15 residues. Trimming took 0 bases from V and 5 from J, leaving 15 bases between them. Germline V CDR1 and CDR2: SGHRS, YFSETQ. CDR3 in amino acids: CASSLVGWGQDEQYF. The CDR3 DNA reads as TGCGCCAGCAGCTTGGTTGGCTGGGGGCAAGACGAGCAGTACTTC.

The CDR3 loop reads CASTGTGGAEAFF. CDR3 sequence (DNA): TGTGCCAGCACTGGGACAGGGGGGGCCGAAGCTTTCTTT. The chain recombines TRBV27 with TRBJ1-1; 11 nucleotides line up with TRBD1. CDR3 size: 13 residues. Trimming cost V 7 bases and J 8 bases; bases outside gene matches: 6. From germline, CDR1 is MNHEY and CDR2 SMNVEV (reference sequence).